These 5 T cell receptor beta chains came from one sample sequenced in a study of blood T cell repertoires in COVID-19. Some clones are missing from TCRdb's copy, which holds only in-frame ones; the method was immunoSEQ multiplex PCR. The sample holds about 72,000 clones, 85% to 90% seen once. Sequencing was carried out using peripheral blood. These receptor sequences come from a man aged 65-85 years with active or convalescent COVID-19.

This clone was observed a few times. The V gene is TRBV2, the J gene TRBJ1-2, with D uncertain. V was pared by 1 base and J by 6 bases, with 12 bases between. The CDR3 sequence is 14 residues long. Germline V CDR1 and CDR2: SNHLY, FYNNEI. The CDR3 nucleotides are TGTGCCAGCAGTGAAGACGCTTACGAGAATGGCTACACCTTC. This encodes CASSEDAYENGYTF.

The chain has TRBV28 and TRBJ2-7; 7 positions agree with TRBD2. Germline V gene sequence: CDR1 MDHEN, CDR2 SYDVKM. The CDR3 runs 14 residues. CDR3 bases: TGTGCAACGAATACGGGGGGTGCTTCCTACGAGCAGTACTTC. Protein: CATNTGGASYEQYF.

The chain carries TRBV21-1 and TRBJ1-2; the table's D gene call, TRBD1, was not cross checked with the DNA. TRBV21-1 is a pseudogene locus. There are 15 residues in the CDR3. CDR3 loop: CASPFSTGQLYGYTF. CDR3 in DNA: TGTGCCAGCCCCTTCTCTACGGGACAGCTATATGGCTACACCTTC.

Only a few counts were recorded for this clone. The CDR3 sequence is CASSLRGTQYF. For the CDR3, the DNA is TGTGCCAGCAGTCTCCGGGGGACCCAGTACTTC. The chain is built from TRBV27 and TRBJ2-5, with TRBD2 as a possible D gene (5 bases). CDR3 length: 11 amino acids. Germline loops: CDR1 MNHEY, CDR2 SMNVEV (reference sequence). V was clipped by 5 bases and J by 7 bases, with 8 bases between them.

The chain has TRBV9 and TRBJ1-3; TRBD1 is a possible D gene (6 bases). Trimming removed 3 bases from V and 2 bases from J, with 15 bases in between. Per germline, CDR1 SGDLS and CDR2 YYNGEE. CDR3 length equals 16 residues. The CDR3 DNA reads as TGTGCCAGCAGCGCTCCAAATACAGGGCCTGGAAACACCATATATTTT. It is translated as CASSAPNTGPGNTIYF.